Below are 8 T cell receptor beta chains sequenced from a single sample in a study of blood T cell repertoires in COVID-19. The protocol was immunoSEQ multiplex PCR, while the TCRdb copy is restricted to in-frame clones and leaves out a portion. The sample contains about 94,000 clones, about 80% of which appear only once. The specimen was peripheral blood. All receptors come from a man aged 55 to 70 with acute or convalescent COVID-19.

The rearrangement uses TRBV30 and TRBJ2-2; 10 bases agree with TRBD2. Germline V CDR1 and CDR2: GTSNPN, SVGIG (reference sequence). The CDR3 is 17 residues long. V dropped 0 bases and J dropped 5; count of bases not matched to a gene: 9. The CDR3 region has the DNA TGTGCCTGGAGTGTAGGTAGCGGGGGGCCCCTTACCGGGGAGCTGTTTTTT. This gives the protein CAWSVGSGGPLTGELFF.

The chain joins TRBV27 to TRBJ1-5; 8 nucleotides align to TRBD1. The germline gives CDR1 MNHEY, CDR2 SMNVEV (reference sequence). The CDR3 spans 17 residues. V trimming: 5 bases; J trimming: 5 bases; junction bases outside the gene matches: 14. Here the CDR3 reads CASSPRGTGRLDQPQHF. The DNA for the CDR3 is TGTGCCAGCAGTCCTCGAGGGACAGGCCGGCTCGATCAGCCCCAGCATTTT.

This chain uses TRBV11-2 with TRBJ2-1, with D perhaps TRBD1 (6 bases). This CDR3 spans 16 amino acids. Germline lookup yields CDR1 SGHAT and CDR2 FQNNGV. With 3 bases removed from V and 7 bases from J, the gap between germline ends came to 19 bases. In nucleotides, the CDR3 is TGTGCCAGCAGCTTCAGAGCTATGGGACAACGTAATGAGCAGTTCTTC. Translating gives CASSFRAMGQRNEQFF.

This chain uses TRBV20-1 with TRBJ2-5; TRBD1 matches 10 bases. The V and J ends lost 4 bases and 5 bases, in that order; junction bases with no gene match: 7. Looked up from germline, CDR1 is DFQATT and CDR2 is SNEGSKA (reference sequence). This CDR3 has 14 residues. The CDR3 loop is CSATDRGRRETQYF. CDR3 nucleotide sequence: TGCAGTGCTACTGACAGGGGGCGGCGGGAGACCCAGTACTTC.

The rearrangement links TRBV10-3 to TRBJ1-1; 9 positions agree with TRBD1. CDR3 size: 13 residues. CDR1 is ENHRY and CDR2 is SYGVKD in the germline V gene. V lost 7 bases and J lost 1; bases outside the gene matches: 1. The CDR3 bases are TGTGCCATCAACAGGGGGCCGAACACTGAAGCTTTCTTT. It codes for CAINRGPNTEAFF.

The rearrangement links TRBV6-5 to TRBJ1-1, with unresolved D. This CDR3 has 15 residues. Trimming took 2 bases from V and 1 from J, leaving 11 bases between them. Germline-derived CDR1 and CDR2 are MNHEY and SVGAGI. As DNA, the CDR3 is TGTGCCAGCAGTTACCCGAGGATTGGGAACACTGAAGCTTTCTTT. Translated: CASSYPRIGNTEAFF.

The V gene is TRBV9, the J gene TRBJ1-2; 8 nucleotides line up with TRBD1. Germline trimming cut 3 bases from V and 6 bases from J; bases unmatched to any gene: 4. The CDR3 has 13 residues. Germline V gene lookup returns CDR1 SGDLS and CDR2 YYNGEE. The CDR3 is CASSGQGTDGYTF. CDR3 sequence (DNA): TGTGCCAGCAGCGGACAGGGGACGGATGGCTACACCTTC.

This chain uses TRBV21-1 with TRBJ2-2; no DNA check was done on the table's D call, TRBD1. TRBV21-1 is listed as a pseudogene. The CDR3 covers 18 residues. DNA of the CDR3: TGTGCCAGCATCCCCTTGGGGGACAGGGTGGTACGGACCGGGGAGCTGTTTTTT. Translating gives CASIPLGDRVVRTGELFF.